The next 22 T cell receptor beta chains were all read from a single sample in a study of cytomegalovirus exposure and HLA in healthy donors. The PCR employed 60 Vbeta primers together with 13 Jbeta primers. TCRdb's table, derived via immunoSEQ multiplex PCR, lists solely in-frame clones and lacks some. The table shows roughly 78,000 clones, with around 58% occurring only once. The sample comprised PBMCs. The receptors were sampled from a man between 25 and 39 years old in good health and CMV-seropositive.

The chain has TRBV27 and TRBJ1-2, with 7 bases identical to TRBD1. Per the germline V gene, CDR1 is MNHEY and CDR2 is SMNVEV (reference sequence). The CDR3 spans 14 residues. The trim removed 6 bases at V and 7 bases at J, leaving 11 bases unmatched. The CDR3 DNA is TGTGCCAGCAGGACGCCCGACAGGGCTGGTGGCTACACCTTC. This translates into CASRTPDRAGGYTF.

In this sample, this clone turned up a few times. V usage is TRBV27 and J usage is TRBJ2-3, with D hard to call. V was trimmed by 0 bases and J by 5 bases, leaving 12 bases between them. Per the germline V gene, CDR1 is MNHEY and CDR2 is SMNVEV (reference sequence). The CDR3 contains 15 residues. The CDR3 coding sequence is TGTGCCAGCAGTTTATCACCCTCCTCGGGAGATACGCAGTATTTT. Protein product: CASSLSPSSGDTQYF.

The table lists this clone with a count of one. V usage is TRBV27 and J usage is TRBJ2-7; 7 bases are shared with TRBD1. CDR1 is MNHEY, CDR2 SMNVEV, per germline (reference sequence). Trimming removed 6 bases from V and 1 base from J; junction bases left unmatched: 9. This CDR3 is 15 amino acids long. CDR3 in DNA: TGTGCCAGCAGCTCCCCCGGACAGGCTTCCTACGAGCAGTACTTC. This codes for CASSSPGQASYEQYF.

This rearrangement joins TRBV6-1 to TRBJ1-5, with D perhaps matching TRBD1 (6 bases). Looked up from germline, CDR1 is MNHNS and CDR2 is SASEGT. This CDR3 has 15 residues. Between the trimmed V and J ends, which lost 4 bases and 7 bases, there was a span of 17 bases. The CDR3 DNA reads as TGTGCCAGCAGTGGCGGGCAGGGGTCCTACCAGCCCCAGCATTTT. It codes for CASSGGQGSYQPQHF.

The genes are TRBV9 and TRBJ2-1, with D possibly being TRBD2 (6 bases). Germline loops: CDR1 SGDLS, CDR2 YYNGEE. Trimming cost V 3 bases and J 4 bases, with 17 bases left between them. This CDR3 has 16 residues. CDR3 loop: CASSAGGALSYNEQFF. The CDR3 DNA follows: TGTGCCAGCAGCGCCGGCGGGGCCCTATCGTACAATGAGCAGTTCTTC.

V and J are TRBV7-9 and TRBJ2-3; possible D gene TRBD1, 6 bases. V was shortened by 5 bases and J by 4 bases, with 16 bases between the two germline ends. From germline, CDR1 is SEHNR and CDR2 FQNEAQ (reference sequence). This CDR3 comprises 15 residues. In DNA form, the CDR3 reads TGTGCCAGCAGCCAAGGGGCAGGGGTCCCAGATACGCAGTATTTT. Translation: CASSQGAGVPDTQYF.

V and J are TRBV28 and TRBJ2-3; D might be TRBD2 (6 bases). The CDR3 is 12 residues long. Deletions cut 11 bases from V and 14 bases from J, with 23 bases between. CDR1 is MDHEN, CDR2 SYDVKM, per germline. DNA for the CDR3: TGTGCCTCCCGGGGGACCCAGCATTCCCCGTATTTT. As protein: CASRGTQHSPYF. Using reference TRBV28 and TRBJ2-3 for the parts outside the CDR3, the full variable domain is DVKVTQSSRYLVKRTGEKVFLECVQDMDHENMFWYRQDPGLGLRLIYFSYDVKMKEKGDIPEGYSVSREKKERFSLILESASTNQTSMYLCASRGTQHSPYFGPGTRLTVL.

This clone occurred a few times. The J gene is TRBJ2-7, the V gene TRBV5-4; a possible D gene is TRBD2 (6 bases). CDR3 length: 17 residues. V dropped 4 bases and J dropped 0 bases, with 20 bases sitting between them. Germline V gene sequence: CDR1 SGHNT, CDR2 YYREEE (reference sequence). As DNA, the CDR3 is TGTGCCAGCAGCCGCGAAGACGTAGGGCGGGACTCCTACGAGCAGTACTTC. It codes for CASSREDVGRDSYEQYF. Supplemented by reference TRBV5-4 and TRBJ2-7, the full variable domain reads ETGVTQSPTHLIKTRGQQVTLRCSSQSGHNTVSWYQQALGQGPQFIFQYYREEENGRGNFPPRFSGLQFPNYSSELNVNALELDDSALYLCASSREDVGRDSYEQYFGPGTRLTVT.

This chain uses TRBV5-6 with TRBJ2-2, with 9 nucleotides matching TRBD2. From germline, CDR1 is SGHDT and CDR2 YYEEEE. After removal of 2 bases from V and 10 bases from J, the junction contained 6 bases not matched to a gene. This CDR3 spans 14 amino acids. The CDR3 nucleotides are TGTGCCAGCAGCTTAGGGCTAGCGGGGATGGAGCTGTTTTTT. Its protein is CASSLGLAGMELFF.

This sequence joins TRBV6-1 and TRBJ1-4; a weak D match, TRBD1 (6 bases). This CDR3 has 15 residues. Trimming took off 6 bases at V and 5 bases at J, with 16 bases between the two ends. CDR1 and CDR2 (germline): MNHNS, SASEGT. The CDR3 loop is CASRDRSGQNEKLFF. CDR3 DNA: TGTGCCAGCAGGGACAGATCCGGGCAGAATGAAAAACTGTTTTTT.

This clone has more than one count but fewer than ten. The chain employs TRBV2 and TRBJ1-1; possibly TRBD1 for D (6 bases). CDR1 is SNHLY and CDR2 is FYNNEI in the germline V gene. The CDR3 totals 14 residues. Deletions cut 7 bases from V and 0 bases from J, with 12 bases between. The CDR3 DNA follows: TGTGCCAGCACTGCCCAGGGGTTGAACACTGAAGCTTTCTTT. It specifies CASTAQGLNTEAFF.

The chain couples TRBV19 to TRBJ1-5; D possibly corresponds to TRBD1 (5 bases). The CDR3 covers 11 residues. In germline, CDR1 is LNHDA, CDR2 SQIVND (reference sequence). V was cut by 8 bases and J by 9 bases, with 11 bases left in between. The CDR3 protein is CASGGVSPQHF. CDR3 bases: TGTGCCAGTGGAGGGGTGTCGCCCCAGCATTTT.

This chain joins TRBV30 and TRBJ2-5, with a possible D match to TRBD1 (5 bases). Per the germline V gene, CDR1 is GTSNPN and CDR2 is SVGIG (reference sequence). The CDR3 contains 13 residues. Trimming removed 3 bases at V and 2 bases at J, with 10 bases between. The CDR3 is CAWSGDRQETQYF. In DNA form, the CDR3 reads TGTGCCTGGAGCGGAGACAGACAAGAGACCCAGTACTTC.

The gene calls are TRBV18 and TRBJ2-3; the match to TRBD1 covers 7 bases. This CDR3 has 15 residues. J was trimmed by 2 bases and V by 4 bases; bases with no gene match: 6. CDR1 and CDR2 (germline): KGHSH, LQKENI. The CDR3 loop reads CASSRDSFLTDTQYF. In nucleotides, the CDR3 is TGTGCCAGCTCACGGGACAGCTTTCTCACAGATACGCAGTATTTT.

The gene calls are TRBV7-2 and TRBJ2-3; D perhaps matches TRBD2 (6 bases). CDR1 SGHTA and CDR2 FQGNSA come from the germline V gene. The CDR3 extends over 14 amino acids. The germline V and J ends were trimmed by 5 bases and 2 bases, with 11 bases remaining between them. Here the CDR3 DNA reads TGTGCCAGCAGCCCCCGACTAGTCACAGATACGCAGTATTTT. This sequence encodes CASSPRLVTDTQYF. The variable domain in full, with the rest retrieved from reference TRBV7-2 and TRBJ2-3, is GAGVSQSPSNKVTEKGKDVELRCDPISGHTALYWYRQSLGQGLEFLIYFQGNSAPDKSGLPSDRFSAERTGGSVSTLTIQRTQQEDSAVYLCASSPRLVTDTQYFGPGTRLTVL.

The chain uses TRBV28 and TRBJ1-5; 10 nucleotides agree with TRBD1. V was clipped by 7 bases and J by 11 bases; unmatched bases: 11. The CDR3 contains 14 residues. Germline values: CDR1 MDHEN, CDR2 SYDVKM. The CDR3 nucleotides read TGTGCCAGCATCATTCGGACAGGGGGAAGGACCCAGCATTTT. It encodes CASIIRTGGRTQHF.

There are a few counts of this clone. The rearrangement joins TRBV11-2 to TRBJ2-7, with D perhaps matching TRBD2 (5 bases). The germline CDR1 and CDR2 sequences are SGHAT and FQNNGV. The length of the CDR3 is 15 residues. V lost 0 bases and J lost 0, with 9 bases in between. The CDR3 DNA reads TGTGCCAGCAGCTTAGAGGTAGGGAGCTCCTACGAGCAGTACTTC. Its protein product is CASSLEVGSSYEQYF.

This rearrangement joins TRBV18 to TRBJ2-1; no clear D. Germline-derived CDR1 and CDR2 are KGHSH and LQKENI. CDR3 size: 13 residues. V was shortened by 6 bases and J by 6 bases, with 12 bases between the two germline ends. This CDR3 is CASSRQAGNEQFF. For the CDR3, the DNA is TGTGCCAGCTCCCGTCAGGCAGGCAATGAGCAGTTCTTC.

This chain uses TRBV5-1 with TRBJ2-7; tentatively, D is TRBD2 (5 bases). The V gene's germline CDR1 is SGHRS and CDR2 YFSETQ. Trimming took off 4 bases at V and 3 bases at J, with 17 bases between the two ends. The CDR3 covers 15 residues. CDR3 sequence: CASSAQAGPNYEQYF. CDR3 bases: TGCGCCAGCAGCGCCCAGGCGGGTCCCAACTACGAGCAGTACTTC.

V gene TRBV2 combines with J gene TRBJ1-2, with D perhaps matching TRBD1 (6 bases). This CDR3 has 14 residues. V lost 6 bases to trimming and J lost 5 bases, with 16 bases between them. Germline CDR1 reads SNHLY; CDR2 reads FYNNEI. CDR3 region: CASSLQGIGYGYTF. CDR3 DNA: TGTGCCAGCAGCTTGCAGGGGATTGGGTATGGCTACACCTTC.

The V and J genes are TRBV11-3 and TRBJ2-2, with 8 bases matching TRBD1. The CDR3 runs to 17 residues. Germline-derived CDR1 and CDR2 are SGHNT and YENEEA. Losses at the gene ends were 5 bases for V and 3 bases for J; bases not matched to a gene: 11. CDR3 DNA: TGTGCCAGCAGCCGTCCACCACAGGGGGGAGACACCGGGGAGCTGTTTTTT. This sequence encodes CASSRPPQGGDTGELFF.

This clone was picked up a small number of times. The genes are TRBV18 and TRBJ2-3; TRBD1 agrees at 7 bases. Germline CDR1 is KGHSH and CDR2 is LQKENI. Germline trimming cut 6 bases from V and 2 bases from J; bases unmatched to any gene: 8. The length of the CDR3 is 15 residues. DNA for the CDR3: TGTGCCAGCTCCCACGGGACAGATTACACAGATACGCAGTATTTT. Its protein is CASSHGTDYTDTQYF.